A selection of T cell receptor beta chains follows, all from one sample in a study of blood T cells in healthy people across ages. One entry per CDR3 protein results from TCRdb running MiXCR on the 5' RACE reads. Found here are hundreds of thousands of distinct CDR3 sequences, 20% to 30% of them singletons; the top ten hold 8.5% to 9.5%. These data were also filed under a second study, of T cells of mothers and their children.

Sequencing was done on a sample of blood. The receptor source for this set is a boy aged 5-17 years in good health. CDR3s include the opening cysteine and the closing phenylalanine or tryptophan. The size of a clone is reported for some rows only, either as once, few or many, or as a class for expanded clones.

size | V | CDR3
- | TRBV4-2 | CASSQEGVGEQYF
few | TRBV3-1 | CASSHSNRGEQYF
many | TRBV6-1 | CASSPREGLFF
few | TRBV28 | CASSRRRGGPRSYNEQFF
few | TRBV12-5 | CAKPGGAVATQSSYNEQFF
- | TRBV14 | CASSQQGGDYTGELFF
- | TRBV2 | CASSVTGKKDNEQFF
- | TRBV7-6 | CASSLGGDIEDYGYTF
- | TRBV6-2/TRBV6-3 | CASRPGQGASTDTQYF
- | TRBV6-2/TRBV6-3 | CASSPAALSGNTIYF
- | TRBV7-2 | CASSLEGTKSYEQYF
- | TRBV29-1 | CSVAQKMNTEAFF
- | TRBV19 | CASSSRGDRVSYGYTF
- | TRBV7-8 | CASSFRDPGANVLTF
- | TRBV27 | CASSFLGSASYEQYF
- | TRBV18 | CASSPEARGQPQHF
few | TRBV2 | CASSDLAGGGYNEQFF
few | TRBV7-6 | CASSHLTSGGWQFF
- | TRBV30 | CAWTPLKSSSTDTQYF
- | TRBV20-1 | CSACHENTGELFF
once | TRBV5-1 | CASMGLKGDPYEQYF
- | TRBV7-2 | CASSGWRSARTDTQYF
few | TRBV20-1 | CSAQGLAGFYEQFF
- | TRBV9 | CASSQDGKNEKLFF
few | TRBV20-1 | CSARIATDTQYF
- | TRBV20-1 | CSAKTSTDTQYF
- | TRBV29-1 | CSVSESNQPQHF
few | TRBV7-2 | CASSLRRGDGYTF
- | TRBV6-1 | CAGGLDFGYEQYF
- | TRBV5-8 | CASSLGQINTGELFF
few | TRBV12-3/TRBV12-4 | CASSLFDTSYEQYF
- | TRBV7-3 | CASSLKYNEQFF
- | TRBV6-5 | CASSYQGWLETNEKLFF
few | TRBV5-4 | CASSAGTTSNEKLFF
few | TRBV28 | CASSKAGQGYTF
- | TRBV2 | CTSSSTVIGGLYGYTF
- | TRBV7-2 | CASSLEVDIHGYTF
few | TRBV4-3 | CASSLRPETEATDTQYF
- | TRBV6-2/TRBV6-3 | CASSDGLGSYNSPLHF
many | TRBV9 | CASSVGTGPIDYGYTF
- | TRBV5-1 | CASSQGIERETDTQYF
- | TRBV24-1 | CATSDPGQGSTDTQYF
- | TRBV15 | CATSRENRIQETQYF
- | TRBV9 | CASSQRTSGTTDTQYF
few | TRBV7-9 | CASSYGPPGSLTGELFF
- | TRBV7-2 | CASSYDRGDETQYF
many | TRBV7-3 | CASSYGPNTEAFF
- | TRBV7-9 | CASSPLSGLAVRETQYF
- | TRBV7-3 | CASSPSPTQETQYF
- | TRBV4-2 | CASSPPLGLAGAEDTQYF
few | TRBV4-3 | CASSHYRGNNQPQHF
- | TRBV7-6 | CASSPLAGGIYEQYF
- | TRBV28 | CASSLFAELFF
- | TRBV20-1 | CSARDFRAEAFF
- | TRBV29-1 | CSVGGVITDTQYF
many | TRBV15 | CATSRDFQDEQYF
- | TRBV27 | CASSSGQILNSPLHF